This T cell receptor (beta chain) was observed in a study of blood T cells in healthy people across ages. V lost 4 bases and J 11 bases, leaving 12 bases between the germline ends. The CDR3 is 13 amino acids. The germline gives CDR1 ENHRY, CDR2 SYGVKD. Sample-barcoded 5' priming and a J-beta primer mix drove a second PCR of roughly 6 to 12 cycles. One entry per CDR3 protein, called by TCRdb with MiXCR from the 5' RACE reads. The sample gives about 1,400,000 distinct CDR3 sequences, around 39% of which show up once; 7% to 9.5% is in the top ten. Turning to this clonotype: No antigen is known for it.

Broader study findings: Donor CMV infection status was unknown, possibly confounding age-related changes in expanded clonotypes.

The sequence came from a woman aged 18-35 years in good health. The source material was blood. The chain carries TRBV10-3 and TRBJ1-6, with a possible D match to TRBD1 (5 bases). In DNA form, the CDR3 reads TGTGCCATCAGTGTGGAGGGGCCGACACCCCTCCACTTT. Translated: CAISVEGPTPLHF.